This T cell receptor beta chain stems from a study of CXCR3-negative and CXCR3-positive naive CD8 T cells. Overall study: About 140 million TRB reads in total, about 1.5 +/- 0.3 million per library.

A word on this clonotype: What it binds is unknown.

5' RACE with UMI labels generated the TRB cDNA libraries. Reanalyzing the 5' RACE reads, TCRdb keeps one entry per CDR3 protein, without DNA. Here the sample table reports 85,000 to 130,000 distinct CDR3 sequences. Cells classed as naive CD8+ T cells were CD45RO-CCR7+CD27+CD95-. Study-level findings and limits: Naive cells that were CXCR3-positive had more hydrophobic TRB CDR3s (compared with CXCR3-negative naive cells).

Germline CDR1 reads SQVTM; CDR2 reads ANQGSEA. The CDR3 extends over 15 amino acids. Material for sequencing was naive CXCR3+ CD8+ T cells from blood. Subset of the sample: CD45RO-CCR7+CD27+CD95- naive CD8+ T cells expressing CXCR3 (TNR3+). V usage is TRBV29-1 and J usage is TRBJ1-1; TCRdb proposes TRBD1, but this gene call is untestable without DNA. The receptor was isolated from a human donor in good health. Some clones in this sample may be carry-over from other donors' samples. The CDR3 reads CSVDGAGLENTEAFF.